This T cell receptor (beta chain) was recovered during a study of CD8 T cells in Susac syndrome. General observations from the study: The study recognized that its TCR sequencing and HLA analysis covered a relatively small number of individuals.

Random hexamers were used to reverse transcribe the RNA input (roughly 0.5 to 1 ug). A multiplex approach, immunoSEQ multiplex PCR, amplified TCR beta CDR3 across 54 Vbeta and 13 Jbeta. TCRdb re-called the immunoSEQ multiplex PCR reads with MiXCR, one entry per CDR3 protein. The sample yields some 200,000 distinct CDR3 sequences, roughly 96% seen once. Sequencing of TCR beta was undertaken in CD8+ and CD4+ T cells derived from blood. The multiple sclerosis control group comprised treatment-naive patients with stable or active relapsing-remitting disease. Notes on this clonotype: Its antigen is undetermined.

The V gene lost 3 bases and the J gene lost 8 bases, with 14 bases spanning the gap. CDR3 length: 14 residues. Germline V gene data show CDR1 as MGHRA and CDR2 as YSYEKL. V and J are TRBV4-1 and TRBJ2-1; D tentatively reads TRBD1 or TRBD2 (6 bases each). The receptor was derived from a human donor with multiple sclerosis. Sequenced sample: CD4+ T cells from PBMCs. The CDR3 spells CASSHPPGADEQFF. CDR3 nucleotide sequence: TGCGCCAGCAGCCACCCTCCGGGGGCTGATGAGCAGTTCTTC.